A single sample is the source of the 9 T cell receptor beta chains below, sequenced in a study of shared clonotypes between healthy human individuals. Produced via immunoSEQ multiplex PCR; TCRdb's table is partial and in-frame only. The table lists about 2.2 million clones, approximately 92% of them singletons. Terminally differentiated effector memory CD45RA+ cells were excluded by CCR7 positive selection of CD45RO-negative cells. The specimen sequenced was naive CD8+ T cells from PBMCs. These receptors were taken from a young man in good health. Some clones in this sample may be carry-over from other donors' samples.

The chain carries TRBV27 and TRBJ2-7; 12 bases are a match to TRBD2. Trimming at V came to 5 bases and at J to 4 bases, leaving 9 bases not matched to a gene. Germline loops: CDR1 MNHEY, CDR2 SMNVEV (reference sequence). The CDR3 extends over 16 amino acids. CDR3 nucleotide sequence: TGTGCCAGCAGTGTCACGACTAGCGGGAGTGGTTACGAGCAGTACTTC. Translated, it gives CASSVTTSGSGYEQYF.

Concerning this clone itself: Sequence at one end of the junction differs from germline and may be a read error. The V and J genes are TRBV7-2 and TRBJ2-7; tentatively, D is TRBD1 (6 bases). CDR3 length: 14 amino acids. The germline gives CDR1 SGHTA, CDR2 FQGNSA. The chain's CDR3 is CASTLTDSPYEQYF. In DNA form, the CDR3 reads TGTGCCAGCACCTTAACGGACAGCCCCTACGAGCAGTACTTC.

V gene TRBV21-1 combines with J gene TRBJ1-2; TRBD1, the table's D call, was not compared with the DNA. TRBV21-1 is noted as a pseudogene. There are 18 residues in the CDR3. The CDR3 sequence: CASSKRSLPTGTSRGYTF. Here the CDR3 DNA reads TGTGCCAGCAGCAAACGGTCCTTACCCACAGGGACCTCCAGAGGCTACACCTTC.

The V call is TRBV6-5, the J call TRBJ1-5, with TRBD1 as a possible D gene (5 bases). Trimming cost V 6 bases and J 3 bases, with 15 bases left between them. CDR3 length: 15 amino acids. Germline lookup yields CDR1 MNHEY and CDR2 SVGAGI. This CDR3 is CASSHAQDYNQPQHF. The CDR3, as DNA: TGTGCCAGCAGCCACGCACAGGATTACAATCAGCCCCAGCATTTT.

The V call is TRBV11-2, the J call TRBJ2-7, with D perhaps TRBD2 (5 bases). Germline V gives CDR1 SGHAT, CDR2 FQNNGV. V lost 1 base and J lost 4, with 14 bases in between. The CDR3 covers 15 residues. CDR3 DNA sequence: TGTGCCAGCAGCTTAGCTCCTAGCAGTCAGTACGAGCAGTACTTC. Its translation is CASSLAPSSQYEQYF.

As DNA, the CDR3 is TGTGCCAGCAGCCCTAATTCGGGTCCCTCCTACGAGCAGTACTTC. It encodes CASSPNSGPSYEQYF. The gene calls are TRBV9 and TRBJ2-7; the D is unclear. Trimming took 4 bases from V and 0 from J, leaving 14 bases between them. Germline CDR1 reads SGDLS; CDR2 reads YYNGEE. The CDR3 length is 15 residues. The full variable domain, with the rest looked up from reference TRBV9 and TRBJ2-7, is DSGVTQTPKHLITATGQRVTLRCSPRSGDLSVYWYQQSLDQGLQFLIQYYNGEERAKGNILERFSAQQFPDLHSELNLSSLELGDSALYFCASSPNSGPSYEQYFGPGTRLTVT.

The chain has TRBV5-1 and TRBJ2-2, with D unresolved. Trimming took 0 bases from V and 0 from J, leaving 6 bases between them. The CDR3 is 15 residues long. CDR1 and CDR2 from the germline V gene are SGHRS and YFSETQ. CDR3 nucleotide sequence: TGCGCCAGCAGCTTGGCCCAGTCGAACACCGGGGAGCTGTTTTTT. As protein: CASSLAQSNTGELFF.

CDR3 sequence reads: CASSLTGPVPYNEQFF. CDR3 nucleotides: TGTGCCAGCAGTCTGACAGGCCCAGTCCCCTACAATGAGCAGTTCTTC. The chain carries TRBV27 and TRBJ2-1; weak D call: TRBD1 (6 bases). Germline V gene data show CDR1 as MNHEY and CDR2 as SMNVEV (reference sequence). V was shortened by 5 bases and J by 2 bases, with 16 bases between the two germline ends. This CDR3 has 16 amino acids.

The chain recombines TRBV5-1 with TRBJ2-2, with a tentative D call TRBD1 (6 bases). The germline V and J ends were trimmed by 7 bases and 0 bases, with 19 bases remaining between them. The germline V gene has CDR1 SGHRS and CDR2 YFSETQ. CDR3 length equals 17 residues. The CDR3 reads CASATPGATANTGELFF. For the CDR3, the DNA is TGCGCCAGCGCCACCCCAGGGGCCACAGCGAACACCGGGGAGCTGTTTTTT.